A selection of T cell receptor beta chains follows, all from one sample in a study of T cells in Graves' hyperthyroidism and ophthalmopathy. TCRdb redid the calling of the multiplex PCR reads with MiXCR, one entry per CDR3 protein. Of nearly 750,000 distinct CDR3 sequences in the sample, around a third were seen once. The sequenced material came from blood. The receptors originated from a woman aged 40 to 50 with Graves' hyperthyroidism. Each CDR3 is given with its conserved first and last residue. A D gene is named only where the DNA matches it firmly. Clone size is not always given. Where it is, it says once, few, many or a class for expanded clones.

clone size: few; J gene: TRBJ2-7; V gene: TRBV6-1; D gene: NA; CDR3 DNA: TGTGCCTTCCGGGACGGTTCCTACGAGCAGTACTTC; CDR3 protein: CAFRDGSYEQYF
clone size: NA; J gene: TRBJ1-1; V gene: TRBV19; D gene: NA; CDR3 DNA: TGTGCCAGTAGTATCGGGCTCGGGAAACCTGAAGCTTTCTTT; CDR3 protein: CASSIGLGKPEAFF
clone size: many; J gene: TRBJ1-1; V gene: TRBV29-1; D gene: NA; CDR3 DNA: TGCAGCGGACAGCGCTCCATGAACACTGAAGCTTTCTTT; CDR3 protein: CSGQRSMNTEAFF
clone size: many; J gene: TRBJ2-6; V gene: TRBV5-1; D gene: NA; CDR3 DNA: TGCGCCAGCAGCTTATCGTACGGTACTGGGGCCAACGTCCTGACTTTC; CDR3 protein: CASSLSYGTGANVLTF
clone size: NA; J gene: TRBJ2-7; V gene: TRBV19; D gene: TRBD1; CDR3 DNA: TGTGCCAGTAGTATTGGGACAGGGGGATCCTACGAGCAGTACTTC; CDR3 protein: CASSIGTGGSYEQYF
clone size: many; J gene: TRBJ1-6; V gene: TRBV5-6; D gene: NA; CDR3 DNA: TGTGCCAGCAGGTTACAGGGTAATTCACCCCTCCACTTT; CDR3 protein: CASRLQGNSPLHF
clone size: NA; J gene: TRBJ2-7; V gene: TRBV20-1; D gene: NA; CDR3 DNA: TGCAGTGCTCCCTCGTGGGGGCTAGACAACGAGCAGTACTTC; CDR3 protein: CSAPSWGLDNEQYF
clone size: NA; J gene: TRBJ2-7; V gene: TRBV6-6; D gene: NA; CDR3 DNA: TGTGCCAGCAGTTTCGAGCAGTACTTC; CDR3 protein: CASSFEQYF
clone size: many; J gene: TRBJ1-1; V gene: TRBV29-1; D gene: TRBD1; CDR3 DNA: TGCAGCGGGGGACAGAACAAACTGGAAGCTTTCTTT; CDR3 protein: CSGGQNKLEAFF
clone size: NA; J gene: TRBJ2-7; V gene: TRBV11-2; D gene: NA; CDR3 DNA: TGTGCCAGCAGCTTCCCTGGCCGCAGGTACGAGCAGTACTTC; CDR3 protein: CASSFPGRRYEQYF
clone size: many; J gene: TRBJ2-5; V gene: TRBV5-6; D gene: NA; CDR3 DNA: TGTGCCAGCAGCTCCGGGACTGTAGTGAGGGAGACCCAGTACTTC; CDR3 protein: CASSSGTVVRETQYF
clone size: many; J gene: TRBJ1-2; V gene: TRBV9; D gene: NA; CDR3 DNA: TGTGCCAGCAGCGTAGAGGGAGCCCCCATCTCTAACTATGGCTACACCTTC; CDR3 protein: CASSVEGAPISNYGYTF
clone size: NA; J gene: TRBJ2-1; V gene: TRBV29-1; D gene: TRBD1; CDR3 DNA: TGCAGCGTTGAAGATCTCGACAGGGGCAATGAGCAGTTCTTC; CDR3 protein: CSVEDLDRGNEQFF
clone size: few; J gene: TRBJ2-7; V gene: TRBV4-1; D gene: NA; CDR3 DNA: TGCGCCAGCAGCCAACTTTTGAGGGTGGTGTGCGAGCAGTACTTC; CDR3 protein: CASSQLLRVVCEQYF
clone size: many; J gene: TRBJ1-1; V gene: TRBV13; D gene: NA; CDR3 DNA: TGTGCCAGCAGCTGGGCGGCGCTGAACACTGAAGCTTTCTTT; CDR3 protein: CASSWAALNTEAFF
clone size: many; J gene: TRBJ1-1; V gene: TRBV5-1; D gene: NA; CDR3 DNA: TGCGCCAGCAGCGTGAGGCAGGGTGGGACTGAAGCTTTCTTT; CDR3 protein: CASSVRQGGTEAFF
clone size: once; J gene: TRBJ1-2; V gene: TRBV20-1; D gene: TRBD1; CDR3 DNA: TGCAGTGCCTTGACAGGGAACTATGGCTACACCTTC; CDR3 protein: CSALTGNYGYTF
clone size: few; J gene: TRBJ1-5; V gene: TRBV12-3/TRBV12-4; D gene: NA; CDR3 DNA: TGTGCCAGCAGTAGGACAAGGGATCAGCCCCAGCATTTT; CDR3 protein: CASSRTRDQPQHF
clone size: many; J gene: TRBJ1-2; V gene: TRBV6-5; D gene: TRBD1; CDR3 DNA: TGTGCCAGCAGAAGACAGGGGAACTATGGCTACACCTTC; CDR3 protein: CASRRQGNYGYTF
clone size: NA; J gene: TRBJ2-7; V gene: TRBV9; D gene: TRBD1; CDR3 DNA: TGCGCCAGCAGCCAAGGGGACAGGGAGAACTACGAGCAGTACTTC; CDR3 protein: CASSQGDRENYEQYF
clone size: NA; J gene: TRBJ2-7; V gene: TRBV29-1; D gene: TRBD2; CDR3 DNA: TGCAGCTTTAAGACTAGCGGGAACTACGAGCAGTACTTC; CDR3 protein: CSFKTSGNYEQYF
clone size: NA; J gene: TRBJ2-6; V gene: TRBV6-5; D gene: TRBD1; CDR3 DNA: TGTGCCAGCAGTGACTACCCGACAGGGGCTGGGGCCAACGTCCTGACTTTC; CDR3 protein: CASSDYPTGAGANVLTF
clone size: many; J gene: TRBJ1-1; V gene: TRBV29-1; D gene: NA; CDR3 DNA: TGCAGCGTTGAAGACCGGCCTCGCACTGAAGCTTTCTTT; CDR3 protein: CSVEDRPRTEAFF
clone size: NA; J gene: TRBJ2-7; V gene: TRBV15; D gene: TRBD2; CDR3 DNA: TGTGCCACCAGCAGAGCTCCCAGCGGGGAAACCTACGAGCAGTACTTC; CDR3 protein: CATSRAPSGETYEQYF